This TCR beta chain was sequenced in a study of T-cell memory formation after mild COVID-19. A 5'RACE reaction primed in the constant segment made cDNA libraries of TCR alpha and TCR beta, and these carried sample barcodes and UMIs. TCRdb re-called the 5' RACE reads through MiXCR, storing one row per CDR3 protein. The sample yields about 82,000 distinct CDR3 sequences, 9.5% to 15% seen once. This receptor was obtained from a man in his late teens or twenties who had mild COVID-19 (a few samples of this study predate the infection). Cell type and time point are not known. The sample was PBMCs or a T cell subset sorted from them (not recorded which).

CDR3 amino acids: CSVDRGGTEAFF. The CDR3 nucleotides read TGCAGCGTTGACAGGGGTGGAACTGAAGCTTTCTTT. V usage is TRBV29-1 and J usage is TRBJ1-1; TRBD1 might be the D (6 bases). CDR1 SQVTM and CDR2 ANQGSEA come from the germline V gene. The CDR3 contains 12 residues. V lost 3 bases and J 5 bases, leaving 10 bases between the germline ends. Full variable domain (rest looked up from reference TRBV29-1 and TRBJ1-1): SAVISQKPSRDICQRGTSLTIQCQVDSQVTMMFWYRQQPGQSLTLIATANQGSEATYESGFVIDKFPISRPNLTFSTLTVSNMSPEDSSIYLCSVDRGGTEAFFGQGTRLTVV.